Following are 8 T cell receptor beta chains from one sample sequenced in a study of blood T cell repertoires in COVID-19. Sequencing was performed with immunoSEQ multiplex PCR; in TCRdb, only in-frame clones are kept and a portion is missing. This table holds about 56,000 clones, over 75% found once. Specimen: peripheral blood. The receptors stem from a man aged 50 to 59 with active COVID-19.

The V and J genes are TRBV4-2 and TRBJ2-2; TRBD2 is a possible D gene (5 bases). Germline CDR1 is LGHNA and CDR2 is YNFKEQ. This CDR3 has 17 residues. Between the trimmed V and J ends, which lost 1 base and 0 bases, there was a span of 12 bases. The CDR3 bases are TGTGCCAGCAGCCAAGGGGGTCCGGGGACGAACACCGGGGAGCTGTTTTTT. Protein product: CASSQGGPGTNTGELFF.

The V and J genes are TRBV30 and TRBJ1-5; TRBD1 might be the D (5 bases). The CDR3 spans 16 residues. The germline V gene has CDR1 GTSNPN and CDR2 SVGIG (reference sequence). The V end was cut by 2 bases, the J end by 1 base, with 15 bases between. The CDR3 is CAWSSMGGSSNQPQHF. For the CDR3, the DNA is TGTGCCTGGAGTAGCATGGGGGGGTCAAGCAATCAGCCCCAGCATTTT.

This clone has only one observation. CDR3 in amino acids: CASSPRRRDAPFGYGYTF. The DNA for the CDR3 is TGTGCCAGCAGCCCTAGGCGGAGGGACGCTCCCTTTGGCTATGGCTACACCTTC. The chain links TRBV6-2 or TRBV6-3 to TRBJ1-2; a possible D gene is TRBD1 (5 bases). Trimming took 6 bases from V and 4 from J, leaving 27 bases between them. The CDR3 sequence is 18 residues long. Germline V gene lookup returns CDR1 MNHEY and CDR2 SVGEGT.

This chain links TRBV4-1 with TRBJ2-1, with D possibly matching TRBD2 (5 bases). CDR1 is MGHRA, CDR2 YSYEKL, per germline. The ends were cut back, 0 bases at V and 8 bases at J, with 17 bases in the middle. This CDR3 contains 16 residues. The CDR3 nucleotides are TGCGCCAGCAGCCAAGAGTTGACTATCGGGTGGGATGAGCAGTTCTTC. Protein: CASSQELTIGWDEQFF.

The chain combines TRBV6-4 with TRBJ2-7; a weak D match, TRBD1 (5 bases). The CDR3 length is 16 residues. V gave up 4 bases and J gave up 0 bases, with 16 bases separating them. The germline V gene encodes CDR1 MRHNA and CDR2 SNTAGT. CDR3 nucleotide sequence: TGTGCCAGCAGTGGACCCAGGGAATCGGGCTCCTACGAGCAGTACTTC. Protein product: CASSGPRESGSYEQYF.

This chain links TRBV24-1 with TRBJ2-4; TRBD1 matches at 8 bases. V dropped 3 bases and J dropped 0; count of bases not matched to a gene: 6. Germline assignment: CDR1 KGHDR and CDR2 SFDVKD. The CDR3 consists of 17 residues. The CDR3 sequence: CATSDRTGLEAKNIQYF. The CDR3 coding sequence is TGTGCCACCAGTGATCGGACAGGGTTGGAAGCCAAAAACATTCAGTACTTC.

J is TRBJ2-2 and V is TRBV12-5; the D gene is possibly TRBD1 (6 bases). Trimming removed 6 bases from V and 5 bases from J, with 13 bases in between. Per the germline V gene, CDR1 is LGHNT and CDR2 is FRNRAP. This CDR3 is 14 amino acids long. The DNA for the CDR3 is TGTGCTAGTGGCTCGGACAGCCCAACCGGGGAGCTGTTTTTT. Translating gives CASGSDSPTGELFF.

The V gene is TRBV5-5, the J gene TRBJ2-7; the D gene is possibly TRBD2 (6 bases). Germline loops: CDR1 SGHKS, CDR2 YYEKEE (reference sequence). There are 14 residues in the CDR3. V was cut by 7 bases and J by 3 bases, with 17 bases left in between. Here the CDR3 reads CASLDPGLNYEQYF. In nucleotides, the CDR3 is TGTGCCAGCTTGGACCCGGGACTGAACTACGAGCAGTACTTC.